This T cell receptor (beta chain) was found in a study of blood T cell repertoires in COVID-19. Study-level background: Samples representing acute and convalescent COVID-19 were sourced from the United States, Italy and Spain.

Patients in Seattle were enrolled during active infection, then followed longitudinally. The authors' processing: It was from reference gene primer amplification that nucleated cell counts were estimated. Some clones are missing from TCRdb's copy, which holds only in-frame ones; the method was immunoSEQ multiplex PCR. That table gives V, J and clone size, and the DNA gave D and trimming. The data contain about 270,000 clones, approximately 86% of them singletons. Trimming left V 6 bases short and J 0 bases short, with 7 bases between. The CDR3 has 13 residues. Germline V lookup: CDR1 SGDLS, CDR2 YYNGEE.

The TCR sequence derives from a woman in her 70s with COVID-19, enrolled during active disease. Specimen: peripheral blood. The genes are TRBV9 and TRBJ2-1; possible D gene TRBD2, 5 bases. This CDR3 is CASTEGSYNEQFF. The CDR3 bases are TGTGCCAGCACCGAGGGCTCCTACAATGAGCAGTTCTTC.